Presented here are 15 T cell receptor beta chains from one specimen sequenced in a study of blood T cell repertoires in COVID-19 (dated by TCRdb to about 2020). Library generation was performed with the immunoSEQ multiplex PCR assay. TCRdb took over this immuneACCESS table, retaining in-frame rearrangements with V and J assigned. Such tables are incomplete; in checked studies, under half of the missing clones stem from an unresolved V gene, and the remainder is unexplained. Counted in this sample were more than 150,000 clones; 70% to 90% of them appeared once. The top ten clonotypes cover roughly 2.2% of the sample. The material sequenced was peripheral blood. The receptors were gathered from a man aged 70-80 years with active or convalescent COVID-19.

This chain uses TRBV7-9 with TRBJ2-7; 7 positions match TRBD2. Germline CDR1 SEHNR, CDR2 FQNEAQ (reference sequence). This CDR3 contains 16 residues. V dropped 4 bases and J dropped 7; count of bases not matched to a gene: 16. The CDR3 region is CASSWDLAEEPREQYF. The CDR3 DNA follows: TGTGCCAGCAGCTGGGATCTAGCGGAGGAGCCTAGAGAGCAGTACTTC.

This chain links TRBV5-1 with TRBJ1-1; D is uncertain. CDR3 length: 13 residues. The V gene's germline CDR1 is SGHRS and CDR2 YFSETQ. V was shortened by 5 bases and J by 4 bases, with 12 bases between the two germline ends. This CDR3 is CASSSLPSTEAFF. CDR3 coding DNA: TGCGCCAGCAGTTCCCTCCCTAGCACTGAAGCTTTCTTT.

V is TRBV23-1 and J is TRBJ1-5, with D hard to call. TRBV23-1 is an open reading frame, and its role is uncertain. This CDR3 contains 12 residues. V gave up 3 bases and J gave up 5 bases, with 5 bases separating them. The CDR3 region has the DNA TGCGCCAGCAGTCAGCGAGATCAGCCCCAGCATTTT. Encoded protein: CASSQRDQPQHF.

The chain is built from TRBV20-1 and TRBJ2-1, with TRBD1 matching over 8 bases. V lost 7 bases to trimming and J lost 10 bases; unmatched junction nucleotides: 6. Germline CDR1 DFQATT, CDR2 SNEGSKA (reference sequence). The CDR3 has 11 residues. The CDR3 loop reads CSGTGGREQFF. The CDR3 coding sequence is TGCAGTGGAACAGGGGGAAGGGAGCAGTTCTTC.

Comments on this clone: This specimen includes other DNA sequences encoding the same CDR3. V is TRBV12-3 or TRBV12-4 and J is TRBJ2-7, with 8 bases matching TRBD2. The V segment lost 6 bases and the J segment 3 bases; nucleotides outside the gene matches: 1. CDR3 length: 12 residues. The CDR3 is CASSRGGYEQYF. In DNA form, the CDR3 reads TGTGCCAGCAGCCGGGGGGGCTACGAGCAGTACTTC.

The rearrangement uses TRBV5-1 and TRBJ2-1; 12 bases fit TRBD2. There are 16 residues in the CDR3. Germline CDR1 is SGHRS and CDR2 is YFSETQ. Trimming removed 3 bases from V and 2 bases from J; junction bases left unmatched: 3. CDR3: CASSSLAGGTYNEQFF. As DNA, the CDR3 is TGCGCCAGCAGCTCCCTAGCGGGGGGGACCTACAATGAGCAGTTCTTC.

This sequence joins TRBV5-5 and TRBJ2-2, with D maybe TRBD2 (5 bases). The CDR3 extends over 15 amino acids. Trimming pared 1 base from V and 3 bases from J, leaving 10 bases between. Germline lookup yields CDR1 SGHKS and CDR2 YYEKEE (reference sequence). The CDR3 nucleotides are TGTGCCAGCAGCTTGAGTACTAGACACACCGGGGAGCTGTTTTTT. It translates to CASSLSTRHTGELFF.

The chain has TRBV6-1 and TRBJ1-2; D not certain. Germline CDR1 reads MNHNS; CDR2 reads SASEGT. This CDR3 spans 13 amino acids. Trimming pared 3 bases from V and 2 bases from J, leaving 7 bases between. DNA for the CDR3: TGTGCCAGCAGTGACCCAGTCAACTATGGCTACACCTTC. Its protein product is CASSDPVNYGYTF.

The chain joins TRBV9 to TRBJ1-2, with a possible D match to TRBD1 (6 bases). This CDR3 comprises 15 residues. V was trimmed by 0 bases and J by 0 bases, leaving 9 bases between them. Germline values: CDR1 SGDLS, CDR2 YYNGEE. CDR3 protein: CASSVADRTNYGYTF. The CDR3 DNA sequence: TGTGCCAGCAGCGTAGCTGACAGGACTAACTATGGCTACACCTTC. Full variable domain (missing parts from reference TRBV9 and TRBJ1-2): DSGVTQTPKHLITATGQRVTLRCSPRSGDLSVYWYQQSLDQGLQFLIQYYNGEERAKGNILERFSAQQFPDLHSELNLSSLELGDSALYFCASSVADRTNYGYTFGSGTRLTVV.

This sequence joins TRBV27 and TRBJ1-1, with TRBD1 as a possible D gene (6 bases). Germline values: CDR1 MNHEY, CDR2 SMNVEV (reference sequence). Trimming took off 2 bases at V and 0 bases at J, with 7 bases between the two ends. The CDR3 is made up of 14 amino acids. Written as DNA, the CDR3 is TGTGCCAGCAGTTTAGAGGGGGTGAACACTGAAGCTTTCTTT. Its translation is CASSLEGVNTEAFF.

CDR3 sequence reads: CASNLGGRPGELFF. The CDR3 DNA is TGTGCCAGCAACCTCGGGGGGCGACCCGGGGAGCTGTTTTTT. The gene calls are TRBV7-9 and TRBJ2-2; TRBD2 is a possible D gene (7 bases). The CDR3 spans 14 residues. V gave up 7 bases and J gave up 6 bases, with 15 bases separating them. CDR1 SEHNR and CDR2 FQNEAQ come from the germline V gene (reference sequence). The complete variable domain, with remaining parts taken from reference TRBV7-9 and TRBJ2-2, reads DTGVSQNPRHKITKRGQNVTFRCDPISEHNRLYWYRQTLGQGPEFLTYFQNEAQLEKSRLLSDRFSAERPKGSFSTLEIQRTEQGDSAMYLCASNLGGRPGELFFGEGSRLTVL.

This clone was seen ten or more times. The chain is built from TRBV5-6 and TRBJ2-1; tentatively, D is TRBD1 (5 bases). Germline V lookup: CDR1 SGHDT, CDR2 YYEEEE. The CDR3 length is 15 residues. Between the trimmed V and J ends, which lost 0 bases and 2 bases, there was a span of 9 bases. CDR3 nucleotides: TGTGCCAGCAGCTTGGTGGCAGGGCCCTACAATGAGCAGTTCTTC. Protein: CASSLVAGPYNEQFF.

The rearrangement links TRBV5-4 to TRBJ1-2; D may be TRBD1 (5 bases). Germline CDR1 SGHNT, CDR2 YYREEE (reference sequence). V lost 3 bases to trimming and J lost 8 bases, with 11 bases between them. The CDR3 loop spans 12 amino acids. CDR3: CASSSVDNGYTF. DNA of the CDR3: TGTGCCAGCAGCTCGGTGGACAACGGCTACACCTTC.

The chain uses TRBV28 and TRBJ1-6; a weak D match, TRBD1 (5 bases). V dropped 1 base and J dropped 9 bases, with 10 bases sitting between them. The CDR3 spans 14 residues. Germline V gene sequence: CDR1 MDHEN, CDR2 SYDVKM. The CDR3 coding sequence is TGTGCCAGCAGTTTATCGTCAGGGCTTTCACCCCTCCACTTT. Translating it yields CASSLSSGLSPLHF.

CDR3 sequence (DNA): TGTGCCAGCAGTTCCGCCTTGGGACAGTACCACGAGCAGTACTTC. Its translation: CASSSALGQYHEQYF. V gene TRBV28 combines with J gene TRBJ2-7, with 7 nucleotides matching TRBD1. The CDR3 contains 15 residues. V dropped 4 bases and J dropped 5; count of bases not matched to a gene: 11. Per the germline V gene, CDR1 is MDHEN and CDR2 is SYDVKM.